A single TCR beta chain is shown here with its context. Its antigen is currently unknown. This sample is drawn from a study of cytomegalovirus exposure and HLA in healthy donors. Study-level findings and limits: Earlier analysis yielded a pattern in which most TCR beta V segments were productive about 90% or about 30% of the time. Researchers reported in a later analysis that a missense DCLRE1C variant was tied to TCR beta V- and J-gene trimming. Under in vitro conditions, three CMV-associated chains were confirmed as specific for CMV antigens. The sole available immune exposure information was CMV serostatus.

In germline, CDR1 is KGHSH, CDR2 LQKENI. The V and J ends lost 3 bases and 1 base respectively, with 7 bases between them. The CDR3 has 13 residues. The PCR contained 60 Vbeta and 13 Jbeta primers. The table came from immunoSEQ multiplex PCR; TCRdb's copy has only in-frame clones and leaves some out. The sample contains roughly 200,000 clones, approximately 78% of which appear only once. This chain joins TRBV18 and TRBJ2-7; D is uncertain. Sequences were obtained from PBMCs. This clonotype was obtained from a woman in her late teens or twenties in good health and CMV-seronegative. The CDR3, as DNA: TGTGCCAGCTCACCGTCACAGTCCTACGAGCAGTACGTC. Protein sequence: CASSPSQSYEQYV.